One and the same sample provided the 19 T cell receptor beta chains below, sequenced in a study of OX40 agonist ivuxolimab in advanced cancers. Generated by immunoSEQ multiplex PCR, the TCRdb table keeps only in-frame clones and is missing some. Of about 76,000 clones in the sample, about 85% were seen once. The starting material was CD4+ or CD8+ T cells sorted from blood, obtained in a trial of the OX40 agonist ivuxolimab. Receptor source: an adult with an advanced solid tumor such as melanoma, head and neck, liver or kidney cancer.

The chain couples TRBV25-1 to TRBJ2-7, with TRBD2 matching over 9 bases. With V trimmed by 6 bases and J by 6 bases, 12 bases remained unmatched. The V gene's germline CDR1 is MGHDK and CDR2 SYGVNS. The CDR3 spans 15 residues. DNA of the CDR3: TGTGCCAGCAGCGTAATGGGCGGGGGGGCGATCGAGCAGTACTTC. This encodes CASSVMGGGAIEQYF.

The gene calls are TRBV6-5 and TRBJ1-5; tentative D call: TRBD1 (5 bases). The V end was cut by 6 bases, the J end by 1 base, with 10 bases between. The CDR3 has 14 residues. Germline CDR1 is MNHEY and CDR2 is SVGAGI. The CDR3 sequence: CASSGGRSNQPQHF. The CDR3 DNA reads TGTGCCAGCAGCGGGGGGAGGAGCAATCAGCCCCAGCATTTT.

The chain couples TRBV29-1 to TRBJ1-3; the D is unclear. The CDR3 runs to 13 residues. CDR1 is SQVTM and CDR2 is ANQGSEA in the germline V gene. Trimming took 6 bases from V and 3 from J, leaving 12 bases between them. CDR3 DNA sequence: TGCAGCGTCCTATGGGCGGATGGAAACACCATATATTTT. Translated, it gives CSVLWADGNTIYF.

J is TRBJ1-1 and V is TRBV5-6; no definite D call. Germline values: CDR1 SGHDT, CDR2 YYEEEE. The CDR3 is made up of 12 amino acids. Trimming stripped 3 bases from V and 4 bases from J, with 7 bases between. The CDR3 DNA sequence: TGTGCCAGCAGCTCCCGGAGCACTGAAGCTTTCTTT. It yields the protein CASSSRSTEAFF.

The chain carries TRBV7-2 and TRBJ2-6; D gene unclear. Trimming shortened V by 10 bases and J by 0 bases, and 7 bases separated the two germline ends. Germline loops: CDR1 SGHTA, CDR2 FQGNSA. The CDR3 has 13 residues. The CDR3 protein is CAIPVSGANVLTF. For the CDR3, the DNA is TGTGCCATCCCCGTCTCTGGGGCCAACGTCCTGACTTTC.

The chain combines TRBV9 with TRBJ2-1, with D possibly called TRBD1 or TRBD2 (6 bases each). The CDR3 is made up of 16 amino acids. V was cut by 3 bases and J by 9 bases, with 22 bases left in between. Germline lookup yields CDR1 SGDLS and CDR2 YYNGEE. The CDR3 reads CASSGGGRGTIGEQFF. The DNA of the CDR3 is TGTGCCAGCAGCGGAGGGGGGCGAGGGACAATTGGTGAGCAGTTCTTC.

The chain employs TRBV7-2 and TRBJ1-5; D is unclear. CDR1 and CDR2 (germline): SGHTA, FQGNSA. The CDR3 sequence is 13 residues long. Trimming took 1 base from V and 5 from J, leaving 6 bases between them. CDR3 nucleotides: TGTGCCAGCAGCTTAGGGCAGTATCAGCCCCAGCATTTT. It specifies CASSLGQYQPQHF.

This sequence joins TRBV28 and TRBJ1-5; no firm D call. Deletions cut 5 bases from V and 0 bases from J, with 14 bases between. Per germline, CDR1 MDHEN and CDR2 SYDVKM. This CDR3 region has 16 residues. CDR3 bases: TGTGCCAGCAGTCAAGTCTACATCTATAGCAATCAGCCCCAGCATTTT. Protein product: CASSQVYIYSNQPQHF.

CDR3 sequence reads: CASSIDLGRVNEQFF. In DNA, the CDR3 is TGTGCCAGTAGTATAGATCTGGGCAGGGTCAATGAGCAGTTCTTC. The V and J genes are TRBV19 and TRBJ2-1; TRBD1 might be the D (5 bases). V lost 0 bases and J 6 bases, leaving 12 bases between the germline ends. Germline V gives CDR1 LNHDA, CDR2 SQIVND (reference sequence). The CDR3 extends over 15 amino acids.

V is TRBV7-9 and J is TRBJ1-4; D unclear. The CDR3 is 15 amino acids. Per germline, CDR1 SEHNR and CDR2 FQNEAQ (reference sequence). The V end lost 5 bases, the J end lost 7 bases, and 17 bases lay between the germline ends. The CDR3 is CASSTYSNPIEKLFF. The CDR3 DNA follows: TGTGCCAGCAGCACCTACAGCAACCCAATTGAAAAACTGTTTTTT.

The chain employs TRBV5-1 and TRBJ2-5; 10 nucleotides align to TRBD1. Germline V lookup: CDR1 SGHRS, CDR2 YFSETQ. Trimming at V came to 2 bases and at J to 6 bases, leaving 7 bases not matched to a gene. The CDR3 totals 15 residues. The DNA for the CDR3 is TGCGCCAGCAGCTTAAAAGGGACAGGGGAGAAGACCCAGTACTTC. Residues: CASSLKGTGEKTQYF.

The rearrangement uses TRBV5-5 and TRBJ1-1; maybe TRBD1 (5 bases). V was shortened by 4 bases and J by 1 base, with 14 bases between the two germline ends. CDR3 length: 15 amino acids. CDR1 SGHKS and CDR2 YYEKEE come from the germline V gene (reference sequence). This CDR3 is CASSGPGGWNTEAFF. In DNA form, the CDR3 reads TGTGCCAGCAGCGGCCCCGGGGGGTGGAACACTGAAGCTTTCTTT.

This rearrangement joins TRBV5-4 to TRBJ1-2; 7 bases agree with TRBD1. The CDR3 loop spans 16 amino acids. V lost 4 bases, J lost 3 bases, and 12 bases stayed unmatched. Germline CDR1 SGHNT, CDR2 YYREEE (reference sequence). CDR3 DNA: TGTGCCAGCAGCCTGGGACAGACCCGCTCCGACTATGGCTACACCTTC. Translated: CASSLGQTRSDYGYTF.

The chain carries TRBV10-3 and TRBJ1-1; 8 positions match TRBD1. Trimming removed 7 bases from V and 4 bases from J; junction bases left unmatched: 8. The CDR3 has 14 residues. Germline V gene data show CDR1 as ENHRY and CDR2 as SYGVKD. The CDR3 here is CAITTTGVGTEAFF. The CDR3 DNA follows: TGTGCCATCACCACGACAGGGGTGGGCACTGAAGCTTTCTTT.

The chain links TRBV19 to TRBJ1-4; 8 nucleotides align to TRBD1. Germline V lookup: CDR1 LNHDA, CDR2 SQIVND (reference sequence). V lost 6 bases and J lost 4; bases outside the gene matches: 4. The CDR3 spans 14 residues. The CDR3 DNA is TGTGCCAGTAGGCCGGGACAGGTTAATGAAAAACTGTTTTTT. Translation: CASRPGQVNEKLFF.

The V call is TRBV14, the J call TRBJ1-1; the match to TRBD1 covers 7 bases. This CDR3 is built from 14 residues. Trimming took 1 base from V and 6 from J; bases not matched to a gene: 5. Germline V gene lookup returns CDR1 SGHDN and CDR2 FVKESK. CDR3 amino acids: CASSQAGQSSEAFF. The CDR3 DNA is TGTGCCAGCAGCCAAGCGGGACAGAGTTCTGAAGCTTTCTTT.

The chain carries TRBV15 and TRBJ1-5; D is undetermined. This CDR3 region has 14 residues. V was pared by 5 bases and J by 5 bases, with 13 bases between. The germline gives CDR1 LNHNV, CDR2 YYDKDF (reference sequence). The CDR3 DNA follows: TGTGCCACCAGCCTGGGGTCGGGAGATCAGCCCCAGCATTTT. It translates to CATSLGSGDQPQHF.

This clone has a handful of counts. The chain uses TRBV2 and TRBJ1-5; D is possibly TRBD1 (6 bases). This CDR3 has 14 residues. The germline V and J ends were trimmed by 1 base and 5 bases, with 9 bases remaining between them. Germline V gene sequence: CDR1 SNHLY, CDR2 FYNNEI. CDR3 nucleotide sequence: TGTGCCAGCAGTGAAGAGGCAGGGGATCAGCCCCAGCATTTT. Residues: CASSEEAGDQPQHF.

This clone was found a few times. The chain carries TRBV15 and TRBJ1-1; unclear D gene. With 0 bases removed from V and 6 bases from J, the gap between germline ends came to 11 bases. From germline, CDR1 is LNHNV and CDR2 YYDKDF (reference sequence). The CDR3 is 14 residues long. The chain's CDR3 is CATSRDKGISEAFF. The CDR3 DNA follows: TGTGCCACCAGCAGAGATAAAGGGATCTCTGAAGCTTTCTTT.